This T cell receptor (beta chain) was captured by sequencing in a study of blood T cell repertoires in COVID-19. Study overall: Material from acute and convalescent COVID-19 was sourced from the United States, Italy and Spain.

In the study's own analysis: For nucleated cells, counts were estimated from reference gene primer amplification. Produced via immunoSEQ multiplex PCR; TCRdb's table is partial and in-frame only. That table gives V, J and clone size, and the DNA gave D and trimming. The sample carries about 100,000 clones, less than 90% recorded once. The clonotype was recovered from a man aged 55 to 69 with acute or convalescent COVID-19. The material sequenced was peripheral blood.

The CDR3 nucleotides read TGTGCCAGCAGCATTGGACAGGGGGCTTTCTATGGCTACACCTTC. Translating it yields CASSIGQGAFYGYTF. The gene calls are TRBV7-8 and TRBJ1-2, with TRBD1 matching 11 bases. Germline CDR1 and CDR2: SGHVS and FQNEAQ. Trimming removed 5 bases from V and 4 bases from J; junction bases left unmatched: 6. The CDR3 contains 15 residues.